The 21 T cell receptor beta chains below come from one sample, sequenced in a study of T cells after yellow fever vaccination. TCRdb independently ran MiXCR on the 5' RACE reads; one entry per CDR3 protein. Here the sample spans hundreds of thousands of distinct CDR3 sequences, about an eighth being singletons. The sample was CD4+ T cells sorted from PBMCs, taken 15 days after the yellow fever booster vaccination. Receptor source: a man aged 18-30 years who received the YFV17D yellow fever vaccine.

This clonotype was seen a handful of times. The J gene is TRBJ2-7, the V gene TRBV3-1; 7 bases match TRBD2. The ends lost 8 bases at V and 0 bases at J; junction bases unmatched: 4. There are 13 residues in the CDR3. The germline gives CDR1 LGHDT, CDR2 YNNKEL (reference sequence). CDR3 region: CASGPSGSYEQYF. In nucleotides, the CDR3 is TGTGCCAGCGGGCCTAGCGGCTCCTACGAGCAGTACTTC.

This sequence joins TRBV20-1 and TRBJ2-1, with 11 bases aligning to TRBD2. The V gene's germline CDR1 is DFQATT and CDR2 SNEGSKA (reference sequence). The trim removed 5 bases at V and 0 bases at J, leaving 21 bases unmatched. This CDR3 spans 21 amino acids. This CDR3 reads CSAHETSGETASYSSYNEQFF. CDR3 nucleotide sequence: TGCAGTGCTCACGAGACTAGCGGGGAAACAGCAAGTTATAGCTCCTACAATGAGCAGTTCTTC.

This clonotype was seen a handful of times. The rearrangement joins TRBV6-2 or TRBV6-3 to TRBJ2-7; D is possibly TRBD1 (6 bases). Germline CDR1 and CDR2: MNHEY and SVGEGT. This CDR3 contains 13 residues. V was pared by 5 bases and J by 2 bases, with 10 bases between. The CDR3 loop reads CASSRTEAYEQYV. CDR3 nucleotides: TGTGCCAGCAGTCGGACAGAAGCCTACGAGCAGTACGTC.

This clonotype was seen ten or more times. Here the CDR3 DNA reads TGTGCCAGCAGTTTCCCCAGGGGGCGTGGAACTGTCCGCTCCTACAATGAGCAGTTCTTC. Amino acids: CASSFPRGRGTVRSYNEQFF. V gene TRBV27 combines with J gene TRBJ2-1; 8 nucleotides line up with TRBD1. Germline V lookup: CDR1 MNHEY, CDR2 SMNVEV (reference sequence). V trimming: 3 bases; J trimming: 0 bases; junction bases outside the gene matches: 16. CDR3 length: 20 residues.

The chain recombines TRBV9 with TRBJ1-5; no clear D. The CDR3 contains 14 residues. Deletions cut 0 bases from V and 3 bases from J, with 7 bases between. The germline gives CDR1 SGDLS, CDR2 YYNGEE. CDR3 DNA: TGTGCCAGCAGCGTAGGGGTGTCCAATCAGCCCCAGCATTTT. Protein sequence: CASSVGVSNQPQHF.

This clonotype was counted only a few times. The V call is TRBV7-2, the J call TRBJ2-1, with a possible D match to TRBD1 (6 bases). Trimming removed 4 bases at V and 9 bases at J, with 13 bases between. CDR3 length: 13 amino acids. CDR1 is SGHTA, CDR2 FQGNSA, per germline. CDR3 nucleotide sequence: TGTGCCAGCAGCTGGACAGCCGATATTGAGCAGTTCTTC. Its translation: CASSWTADIEQFF.

This clonotype occurred many times. For the CDR3, the DNA is TGCGCCAGCAGCCAATCGGGACGCTACACTGAAGCTTTCTTT. Protein product: CASSQSGRYTEAFF. This chain uses TRBV4-3 with TRBJ1-1, with D perhaps TRBD1 (5 bases). The CDR3 runs to 14 residues. In germline, CDR1 is LGHNA, CDR2 YSLEER. Trimming stripped 2 bases from V and 3 bases from J, with 10 bases between.

The chain uses TRBV5-1 and TRBJ2-1; TRBD1 agrees at 12 bases. Per germline, CDR1 SGHRS and CDR2 YFSETQ. This CDR3 has 15 residues. Trimming removed 3 bases from V and 10 bases from J; junction bases left unmatched: 8. The CDR3 spells CASSSIGTGGEEQFF. The DNA of the CDR3 is TGCGCCAGCAGCTCTATCGGGACAGGGGGCGAAGAGCAGTTCTTC. Complete variable domain (other parts from reference TRBV5-1 and TRBJ2-1): KAGVTQTPRYLIKTRGQQVTLSCSPISGHRSVSWYQQTPGQGLQFLFEYFSETQRNKGNFPGRFSGRQFSNSRSEMNVSTLELGDSALYLCASSSIGTGGEEQFFGPGTRLTVL.

The chain joins TRBV7-6 to TRBJ2-3, with a possible D match to TRBD1 (7 bases). V was shortened by 5 bases and J by 0 bases, with 21 bases between the two germline ends. Germline CDR1 and CDR2: SGHVS and FNYEAQ. The CDR3 extends over 18 amino acids. CDR3 loop: CASSQRGGAGSSTDTQYF. The CDR3 nucleotides read TGTGCCAGCAGCCAACGAGGGGGCGCGGGGTCCAGCACAGATACGCAGTATTTT.

The V call is TRBV4-1, the J call TRBJ1-2, with a tentative D call TRBD1 (5 bases). Per the germline V gene, CDR1 is MGHRA and CDR2 is YSYEKL. Trimming shortened V by 0 bases and J by 4 bases, and 21 bases separated the two germline ends. The CDR3 is made up of 18 amino acids. The DNA for the CDR3 is TGCGCCAGCAGCCAAGAAGCGGGGAGGGGCCTGGGGAGCTATGGCTACACCTTC. Protein product: CASSQEAGRGLGSYGYTF.

The chain joins TRBV20-1 to TRBJ1-2; 7 bases agree with TRBD1. Per germline, CDR1 DFQATT and CDR2 SNEGSKA (reference sequence). Unmatched junction bases numbered 7, after V lost 5 bases and J lost 1 base. The CDR3 covers 14 residues. The CDR3 sequence: CSAVKGQLNYGYTF. DNA of the CDR3: TGCAGTGCTGTTAAGGGACAGCTTAACTATGGCTACACCTTC.

This clonotype has a handful of counts. Germline is not matched at one junction end, which may reflect a read error. The chain joins TRBV3-1 to TRBJ2-1, with 8 bases identical to TRBD2. CDR3 length: 12 residues. Germline CDR1 reads LGHDT; CDR2 reads YNNKEL (reference sequence). The CDR3 bases are TGTGCCAGCAGCCAAGGGTCTAGCGGGTCTGTCTTC. Its protein is CASSQGSSGSVF.

The chain combines TRBV20-1 with TRBJ1-2; D not certain. Per germline, CDR1 DFQATT and CDR2 SNEGSKA (reference sequence). Trimming removed 0 bases from V and 2 bases from J, with 4 bases in between. The CDR3 sequence is 12 residues long. CDR3 in DNA: TGCAGTGCTAGAGATTTCAACTATGGCTACACCTTC. Its protein product is CSARDFNYGYTF.

There are many counts of this clonotype. CDR3 protein: CATSDFSLDYNEQFF. In nucleotides, the CDR3 is TGTGCCACCAGTGATTTTTCACTAGACTACAATGAGCAGTTCTTC. V and J are TRBV24-1 and TRBJ2-1, with a possible D match to TRBD2 (5 bases). Trimming took 1 base from V and 3 from J, leaving 9 bases between them. The CDR3 is made up of 15 amino acids. The germline gives CDR1 KGHDR, CDR2 SFDVKD.

The chain is built from TRBV29-1 and TRBJ2-3; the match to TRBD2 covers 7 bases. The length of the CDR3 is 13 residues. V lost 8 bases, J lost 6 bases, and 11 bases stayed unmatched. Germline V gene lookup returns CDR1 SQVTM and CDR2 ANQGSEA. The CDR3 spells CSSLGGGSDTQYF. CDR3 sequence (DNA): TGCAGCTCTCTCGGCGGGGGTTCGGATACGCAGTATTTT.

This clonotype has only a few counts. This chain uses TRBV18 with TRBJ1-1; maybe TRBD1 (5 bases). CDR3 size: 14 residues. Trimming shortened V by 6 bases and J by 6 bases, and 17 bases separated the two germline ends. Germline V gives CDR1 KGHSH, CDR2 LQKENI. CDR3 region: CASSRGREKAEAFF. CDR3 nucleotides: TGTGCCAGCTCGCGGGGCAGGGAAAAGGCTGAAGCTTTCTTT.

V usage is TRBV5-1 and J usage is TRBJ2-3; no clear D gene. Trimming stripped 0 bases from V and 4 bases from J, with 12 bases between. The germline V gene has CDR1 SGHRS and CDR2 YFSETQ. CDR3 length: 15 residues. CDR3 sequence: CASSLEQKPPDTQYF. DNA for the CDR3: TGCGCCAGCAGCTTGGAACAAAAACCCCCAGATACGCAGTATTTT.

This clonotype came up a few times. The chain combines TRBV7-2 with TRBJ2-1; perhaps TRBD2 as D (6 bases). Trimming removed 5 bases at V and 2 bases at J, with 10 bases between. Germline V gives CDR1 SGHTA, CDR2 FQGNSA. The CDR3 covers 14 residues. CDR3 sequence reads: CASSHRGTYNEQFF. As DNA, the CDR3 is TGTGCCAGCAGCCACCGGGGGACCTACAATGAGCAGTTCTTC.

This clonotype has a count of ten or more. The chain employs TRBV7-9 and TRBJ2-5; D gene ambiguous. The CDR3 has 16 residues. Per germline, CDR1 SEHNR and CDR2 FQNEAQ (reference sequence). The ends were cut back, 5 bases at V and 2 bases at J, with 18 bases in the middle. The CDR3 loop reads CASSPLRSGQQETQYF. For the CDR3, the DNA is TGTGCCAGCAGCCCTCTCAGGAGTGGGCAGCAAGAGACCCAGTACTTC.

This clonotype was counted only a few times. The gene calls are TRBV4-2 and TRBJ2-1, with 15 nucleotides matching TRBD2. This CDR3 contains 18 residues. Germline CDR1 LGHNA, CDR2 YNFKEQ. V trimming: 0 bases; J trimming: 4 bases; junction bases outside the gene matches: 4. The CDR3 DNA sequence: TGTGCCAGCAGCCAAGATCTAGGGACTAGCGGGGGGTACAATGAGCAGTTCTTC. This gives the protein CASSQDLGTSGGYNEQFF.

CDR3 sequence: CASSAGDRTPPWPQHF. The CDR3, as DNA: TGTGCCAGCAGCGCGGGGGATAGGACCCCCCCTTGGCCCCAGCATTTT. The V and J genes are TRBV9 and TRBJ1-5; weak D call: TRBD1 (5 bases). This CDR3 contains 16 residues. V was trimmed by 3 bases and J by 9 bases, leaving 22 bases between them. CDR1 SGDLS and CDR2 YYNGEE come from the germline V gene.